The sequence of this T cell receptor (beta chain) was determined in a study of post-analysis software for immune sequencing data. Study-level information: Disease courses included relapsing-remitting, secondary progressive and progressive-relapsing multiple sclerosis.

Sequencing libraries made from TCR beta cDNA carried unique molecular identifiers. T cells numbering about 0.85 to 11 million gave rise to some 520,000 cDNA molecules. TCRdb reprocessed the PCR reads with MiXCR, giving one entry per CDR3 protein. The sample yields over 300,000 distinct CDR3 sequences, about a third seen once. Study results and caveats: Significantly decreased normalized Chao1 diversity was recorded for multiple sclerosis patients relative to controls. With TRBV5-6, TRBV5-1 and TRBV20-1 included, a handful of TRBV segments were more frequent in patients than in controls. Same-batch preparations were strongly co-clustered by F measure.

This CDR3 region has 13 residues. Trimming took 1 base from V and 7 from J, leaving 10 bases between them. This clonotype was seen a handful of times. The antigen is unknown. This chain connects TRBV12-3 or TRBV12-4 to TRBJ1-2, with D uncertain. The sample consisted of blood. The source is a girl aged 10 to 17 with multiple sclerosis. Written as DNA, the CDR3 is TGTGCCAGCAGTTTAGGCAGAACCCTTGGCTACACCTTC. Translated: CASSLGRTLGYTF.